This T cell receptor beta chain was profiled in a study of chemoradiotherapy in HPV16-positive cancers. Points from the study as a whole: Non-HPV-specific T cells did not expand in tumors during treatment, whereas candidate HPV-specific clones and E7-related motifs did. Only two HPV16-positive patients supplied the functional HPV-specificity definition.

Repertoires were sampled repeatedly during chemoradiotherapy. Profiled with immunoSEQ multiplex PCR; TCRdb holds only in-frame clones, not every one. Of around 5,000 clones in the sample, approximately 86% were seen once. On this clone itself: Its antigen is still unknown.

CDR1 is MNHEY and CDR2 is SVGAGI in the germline V gene. This CDR3 region has 16 residues. The V and J ends lost 4 bases and 7 bases, in that order; junction bases with no gene match: 14. The rearrangement joins TRBV6-5 to TRBJ1-1; 8 bases align to TRBD1. The receptor comes from a human donor with HPV-associated anogenital cancer. Sequenced material: tumor tissue, taken from a patient who underwent chemoradiotherapy. The CDR3 nucleotides are TGTGCCAGCAGTTGGGGGGGGCAGGGGGCGCGGAATGAAGCTTTCTTT. Its protein product is CASSWGGQGARNEAFF.